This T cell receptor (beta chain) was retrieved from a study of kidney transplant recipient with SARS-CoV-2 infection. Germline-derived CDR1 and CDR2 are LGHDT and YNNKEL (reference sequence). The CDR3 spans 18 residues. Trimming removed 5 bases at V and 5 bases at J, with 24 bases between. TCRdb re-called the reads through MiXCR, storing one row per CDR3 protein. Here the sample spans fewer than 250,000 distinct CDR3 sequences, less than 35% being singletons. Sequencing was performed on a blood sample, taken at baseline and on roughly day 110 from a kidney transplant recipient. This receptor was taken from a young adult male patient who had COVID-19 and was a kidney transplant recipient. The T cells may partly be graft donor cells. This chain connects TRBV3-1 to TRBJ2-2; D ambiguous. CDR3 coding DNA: TGTGCCAGCAGCGCATTCTGTCCCATTTCAGGCTTGACCGGGGAGCTGTTTTTT. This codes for CASSAFCPISGLTGELFF.